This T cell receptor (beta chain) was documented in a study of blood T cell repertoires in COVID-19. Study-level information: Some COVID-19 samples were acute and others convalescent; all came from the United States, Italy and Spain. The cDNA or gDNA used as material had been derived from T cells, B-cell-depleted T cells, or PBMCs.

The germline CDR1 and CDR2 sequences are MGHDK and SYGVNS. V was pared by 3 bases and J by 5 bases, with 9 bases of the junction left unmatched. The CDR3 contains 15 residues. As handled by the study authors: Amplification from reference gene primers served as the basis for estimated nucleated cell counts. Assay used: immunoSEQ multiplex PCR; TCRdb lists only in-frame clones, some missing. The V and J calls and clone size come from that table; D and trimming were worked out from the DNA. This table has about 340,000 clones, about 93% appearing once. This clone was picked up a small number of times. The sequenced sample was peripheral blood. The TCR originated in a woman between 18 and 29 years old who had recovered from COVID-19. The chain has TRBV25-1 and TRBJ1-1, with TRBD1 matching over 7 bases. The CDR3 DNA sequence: TGTGCCAGCAGTGATTGGGGCAGGGGGGTGACTGAAGCTTTCTTT. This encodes CASSDWGRGVTEAFF.